The 5 T cell receptor beta chains in this list originate from one sample, sequenced in a study of blood T cell repertoires in COVID-19. Here immunoSEQ multiplex PCR was the method, and the copy in TCRdb shows in-frame clones only, minus some. The repertoire holds about 110,000 clones, with 70% to 90% as singletons. The specimen was peripheral blood. Receptor source: a man aged 40-50 years with acute or convalescent COVID-19.

CDR3 nucleotide sequence: TGTGCCAGCAGTTTATCTGGGACAGGGTATTTCGAGCAGTACTTC. It encodes CASSLSGTGYFEQYF. This rearrangement joins TRBV27 to TRBJ2-7, with 9 bases matching TRBD1. The V and J ends lost 0 bases and 6 bases, in that order; junction bases with no gene match: 6. The germline gives CDR1 MNHEY, CDR2 SMNVEV (reference sequence). This CDR3 comprises 15 residues.

CDR3: CASSDTGKPAFF. The CDR3 region has the DNA TGTGCCAGCAGTGATACAGGGAAGCCAGCTTTCTTT. The gene calls are TRBV25-1 and TRBJ1-1; D possibly corresponds to TRBD1 (6 bases). V lost 3 bases to trimming and J lost 10 bases, with 12 bases between them. The germline CDR1 and CDR2 sequences are MGHDK and SYGVNS. CDR3 size: 12 residues. Looking up the rest from reference TRBV25-1 and TRBJ1-1 gives the full variable domain: EADIYQTPRYLVIGTGKKITLECSQTMGHDKMYWYQQDPGMELHLIHYSYGVNSTEKGDLSSESTVSRIRTEHFPLTLESARPSHTSQYLCASSDTGKPAFFGQGTRLTVV.

This chain joins TRBV28 and TRBJ1-6, with unresolved D. The V gene lost 4 bases and the J gene lost 7 bases, with 14 bases spanning the gap. CDR1 and CDR2 (germline): MDHEN, SYDVKM. CDR3 size: 15 residues. For the CDR3, the DNA is TGTGCCAGCAGTTCGCTGGGTCCTAGGAATTCACCCCTCCACTTT. Translation gives CASSSLGPRNSPLHF.

There are a few counts of this clone. This chain joins TRBV6-1 and TRBJ2-3; no firm D call. Trimming took 2 bases from V and 2 from J, leaving 14 bases between them. This CDR3 has 16 amino acids. CDR1 and CDR2 from the germline V gene are MNHNS and SASEGT. DNA for the CDR3: TGTGCCAGCAGTGAATGGAGTCTTGGGTTCACAGATACGCAGTATTTT. Translated: CASSEWSLGFTDTQYF.

This chain links TRBV6-1 with TRBJ2-1; TRBD2 aligns across 10 bases. The CDR3 totals 16 residues. The V gene's germline CDR1 is MNHNS and CDR2 SASEGT. With V trimmed by 0 bases and J by 4 bases, 3 bases remained unmatched. The CDR3 sequence is CASSEARTSGYNEQFF. In DNA, the CDR3 is TGTGCCAGCAGTGAAGCCCGGACTAGCGGATACAATGAGCAGTTCTTC.